Many counts were recorded for the clone carrying this TCR beta chain. The target antigen is unknown. CDR3 length: 16 amino acids. The ends were cut back, 5 bases at V and 4 bases at J, with 19 bases in the middle. The germline V gene encodes CDR1 SGHVS and CDR2 FQNEAQ. These data come from a study of T cell repertoires in cytomegalovirus infection. TCRdb redid the calling of the reads with MiXCR, one entry per CDR3 protein. The data contain about a million distinct CDR3 sequences, around 29% of them seen just once; the ten biggest clones take up about 14%. The rearrangement links TRBV7-8 to TRBJ2-3, with a possible D match to TRBD1 (5 bases). This sequence originates from a human donor in good health (CMV status not recorded). Some clones in this sample may be carry-over from other donors' samples. This sample comprised cultured CD8+ T cells from PBMCs, obtained from culture after CMV antigen stimulation. Here the CDR3 reads CASSPDSFMVPDTQYF. DNA for the CDR3: TGTGCCAGCAGCCCTGACAGCTTTATGGTCCCAGATACGCAGTATTTT.